This TCR beta chain was identified in a study of shared clonotypes between healthy human individuals. Trimming cost V 1 base and J 7 bases; bases outside gene matches: 11. The CDR3 extends over 17 amino acids. Germline V CDR1 and CDR2: SGHTA, FQGNSA. Measured with immunoSEQ multiplex PCR; TCRdb has only the in-frame clones, and not every one. The data show about 1.4 million clones, more than 95% seen once. The chain carries TRBV7-2 and TRBJ2-2, with 8 bases fitting TRBD2. Sequencing input: naive CD4+ T cells sorted from blood. Subset here: CD45RA+ positively selected. The TCR originated in a man aged 30 to 45 in good health. The CDR3 protein is CASSLESREGRRGELFF. The CDR3 nucleotides read TGTGCCAGCAGCTTAGAGTCTCGGGAGGGCCGACGCGGGGAGCTGTTTTTT. The variable domain in full, completed from reference TRBV7-2 and TRBJ2-2, reads GAGVSQSPSNKVTEKGKDVELRCDPISGHTALYWYRQSLGQGLEFLIYFQGNSAPDKSGLPSDRFSAERTGGSVSTLTIQRTQQEDSAVYLCASSLESREGRRGELFFGEGSRLTVL.